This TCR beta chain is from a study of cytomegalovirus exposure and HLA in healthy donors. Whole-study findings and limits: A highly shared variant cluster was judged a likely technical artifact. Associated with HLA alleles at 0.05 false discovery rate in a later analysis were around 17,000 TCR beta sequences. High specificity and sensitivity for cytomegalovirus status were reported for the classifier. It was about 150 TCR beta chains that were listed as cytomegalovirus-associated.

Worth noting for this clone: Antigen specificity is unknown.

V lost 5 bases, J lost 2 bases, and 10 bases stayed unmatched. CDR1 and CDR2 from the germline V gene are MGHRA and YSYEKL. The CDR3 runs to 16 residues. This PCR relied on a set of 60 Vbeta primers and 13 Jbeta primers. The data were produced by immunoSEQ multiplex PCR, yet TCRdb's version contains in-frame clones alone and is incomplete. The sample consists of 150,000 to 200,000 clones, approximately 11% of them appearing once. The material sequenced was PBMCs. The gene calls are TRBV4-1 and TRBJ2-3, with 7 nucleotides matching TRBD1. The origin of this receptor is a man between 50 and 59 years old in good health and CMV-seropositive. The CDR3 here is CASSGIRDRFTDTQYF. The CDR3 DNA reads TGCGCCAGCAGCGGTATCCGGGACAGATTCACAGATACGCAGTATTTT.